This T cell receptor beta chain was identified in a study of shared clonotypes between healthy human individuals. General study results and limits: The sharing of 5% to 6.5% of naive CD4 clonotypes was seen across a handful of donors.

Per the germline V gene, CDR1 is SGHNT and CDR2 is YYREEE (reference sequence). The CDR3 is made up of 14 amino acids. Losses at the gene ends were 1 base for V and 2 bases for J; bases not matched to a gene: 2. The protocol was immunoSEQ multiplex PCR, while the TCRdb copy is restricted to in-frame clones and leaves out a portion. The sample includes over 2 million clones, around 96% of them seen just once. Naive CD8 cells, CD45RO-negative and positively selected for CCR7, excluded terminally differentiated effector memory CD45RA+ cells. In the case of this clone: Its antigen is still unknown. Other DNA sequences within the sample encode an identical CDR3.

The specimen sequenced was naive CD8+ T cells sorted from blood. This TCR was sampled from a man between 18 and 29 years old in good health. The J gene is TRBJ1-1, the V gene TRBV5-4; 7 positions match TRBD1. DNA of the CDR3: TGTGCCAGCAGCTTGACAGGGGCTAACACTGAAGCTTTCTTT. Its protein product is CASSLTGANTEAFF.